This is a list of T cell receptor beta chains from one sample in a study of CD8 T cells in Susac syndrome. TCRdb reanalysed the immunoSEQ multiplex PCR reads using MiXCR and keeps one entry per CDR3 protein. The sample includes roughly 200,000 distinct CDR3 sequences, about 94% seen only once; the top ten take 0.085% to 0.1%. Sequencing was performed on CD4+ T cells from PBMCs. These receptors originate from a human donor with Susac syndrome. CDR3s include the opening cysteine and the closing phenylalanine or tryptophan. The D gene is left open where the match is weak. Clone sizes are given selectively: once, few, many, or a class where the clone is expanded.

j_call: TRBJ2-5
d_call: .
v_call: TRBV30
clone_size: once
cdr3_aa: CAWNWGQETQYF
cdr3_nt: TGTGCCTGGAACTGGGGCCAAGAGACCCAGTACTTC

j_call: TRBJ2-7
d_call: .
v_call: TRBV7-2
clone_size: few
cdr3_aa: CASSLDFNSYEQYF
cdr3_nt: TGTGCCAGCAGCTTAGACTTCAACTCCTACGAGCAGTACTTC

j_call: TRBJ1-2
d_call: TRBD1
v_call: TRBV20-1
clone_size: .
cdr3_aa: CSATKLTQGNYGYTF
cdr3_nt: TGCAGTGCCACCAAACTCACACAGGGGAATTATGGCTACACCTTC

j_call: TRBJ1-1
d_call: TRBD1
v_call: TRBV7-2
clone_size: .
cdr3_aa: CASSPSRGRNTEAFF
cdr3_nt: TGTGCCAGCAGCCCAAGTAGGGGGCGGAACACTGAAGCTTTCTTT

j_call: TRBJ2-5
d_call: TRBD2
v_call: TRBV12-3/TRBV12-4
clone_size: .
cdr3_aa: CASRRTSGSPETQYF
cdr3_nt: TGTGCCAGCAGACGGACTAGCGGGAGTCCGGAGACCCAGTACTTC

j_call: TRBJ2-1
d_call: .
v_call: TRBV25-1
clone_size: .
cdr3_aa: CASSELRNEQFF
cdr3_nt: TGTGCCAGCAGTGAATTGAGGAATGAGCAGTTCTTC

j_call: TRBJ1-2
d_call: TRBD1
v_call: TRBV23-1
clone_size: .
cdr3_aa: CARGTGYGYTF
cdr3_nt: TGCGCCAGAGGGACAGGCTATGGCTACACCTTC

j_call: TRBJ1-5
d_call: TRBD1
v_call: TRBV30
clone_size: .
cdr3_aa: CAWSRGQEGNQPQHF
cdr3_nt: TGTGCCTGGAGTCGGGGACAGGAGGGCAATCAGCCCCAGCATTTT

j_call: TRBJ2-3
d_call: .
v_call: TRBV12-3/TRBV12-4
clone_size: .
cdr3_aa: CASSFRARLADTQYF
cdr3_nt: TGTGCCAGCAGTTTCCGGGCCCGCCTCGCAGATACGCAGTATTTT

j_call: TRBJ2-7
d_call: TRBD2
v_call: TRBV20-1
clone_size: .
cdr3_aa: CSARATSELYEQYF
cdr3_nt: TGCAGTGCTAGGGCTACTAGCGAGCTTTACGAGCAGTACTTC

j_call: TRBJ1-2
d_call: .
v_call: TRBV15
clone_size: .
cdr3_aa: CATSRDAAANYGYTF
cdr3_nt: TGTGCCACCAGCAGAGACGCAGCGGCTAACTATGGCTACACCTTC

j_call: TRBJ2-7
d_call: TRBD2
v_call: TRBV4-3
clone_size: .
cdr3_aa: CASSQGLADRGSYEQYF
cdr3_nt: TGCGCCAGCAGCCAAGGACTAGCGGATCGGGGCTCCTACGAGCAGTACTTC

j_call: TRBJ1-1
d_call: TRBD1
v_call: TRBV25-1
clone_size: .
cdr3_aa: CASIPRTGNTEAFF
cdr3_nt: TGTGCCAGCATCCCTAGGACAGGCAACACTGAAGCTTTCTTT

j_call: TRBJ1-5
d_call: .
v_call: TRBV10-2
clone_size: .
cdr3_aa: CASRESGDKEPQHF
cdr3_nt: TGCGCCAGCAGGGAGTCAGGGGATAAGGAGCCCCAGCATTTT

j_call: TRBJ2-1
d_call: .
v_call: TRBV15
clone_size: .
cdr3_aa: CATSREGGGYEQFF
cdr3_nt: TGTGCCACCAGCAGAGAAGGTGGGGGCTATGAGCAGTTCTTC

j_call: TRBJ2-7
d_call: .
v_call: TRBV3-1
clone_size: .
cdr3_aa: CASSRRIGYEQYF
cdr3_nt: TGTGCCAGCAGCCGCCGGATAGGCTACGAGCAGTACTTC

j_call: TRBJ2-7
d_call: TRBD1
v_call: TRBV3-1
clone_size: .
cdr3_aa: CASSPILNFFTGDSYEQYF
cdr3_nt: TGTGCCAGCAGCCCCATACTTAATTTTTTTACAGGGGACTCCTACGAGCAGTACTTC

j_call: TRBJ2-3
d_call: .
v_call: TRBV12-3/TRBV12-4
clone_size: .
cdr3_aa: CASREVGMGTDTQYF
cdr3_nt: TGTGCCAGCAGGGAAGTGGGGATGGGCACAGATACGCAGTATTTT

j_call: TRBJ1-4
d_call: TRBD1
v_call: TRBV23-1
clone_size: .
cdr3_aa: CASSQSWAGGVHNEKLFF
cdr3_nt: TGCGCCAGCAGTCAATCGTGGGCAGGGGGAGTCCATAATGAAAAACTGTTTTTT

j_call: TRBJ2-1
d_call: TRBD2
v_call: TRBV20-1
clone_size: .
cdr3_aa: CSARYLAGPVSDEQFF
cdr3_nt: TGCAGTGCTAGATATCTAGCGGGGCCTGTGAGCGATGAGCAGTTCTTC

j_call: TRBJ2-3
d_call: .
v_call: TRBV14
clone_size: .
cdr3_aa: CASGLLDTQYF
cdr3_nt: TGTGCCAGCGGCTTGCTAGATACGCAGTATTTT

j_call: TRBJ1-2
d_call: .
v_call: TRBV16
clone_size: .
cdr3_aa: CASSQTFGGLKGYTF
cdr3_nt: TGTGCCAGCAGCCAAACCTTCGGGGGACTTAAGGGCTACACCTTC

j_call: TRBJ2-5
d_call: .
v_call: TRBV9
clone_size: .
cdr3_aa: CASSASSRTKETQYF
cdr3_nt: TGTGCCAGCAGCGCTAGTTCCCGCACCAAAGAGACCCAGTACTTC

j_call: TRBJ2-7
d_call: .
v_call: TRBV18
clone_size: .
cdr3_aa: CASSPRARAGNEQYF
cdr3_nt: TGTGCCAGCTCACCCCGAGCACGAGCAGGGAACGAGCAGTACTTC

j_call: TRBJ2-5
d_call: .
v_call: TRBV5-4
clone_size: .
cdr3_aa: CASSLSQGGETQYF
cdr3_nt: TGTGCCAGCAGCTTGTCGCAGGGGGGAGAGACCCAGTACTTC

j_call: TRBJ1-5
d_call: .
v_call: TRBV12-3/TRBV12-4
clone_size: .
cdr3_aa: CASSSRQLQPQHF
cdr3_nt: TGTGCCAGCAGTTCCCGACAGCTTCAGCCCCAGCATTTT

j_call: TRBJ1-1
d_call: .
v_call: TRBV9
clone_size: .
cdr3_aa: CASSVAVGDQSDREAFF
cdr3_nt: TGTGCCAGCAGCGTAGCGGTCGGAGATCAGAGCGACAGAGAAGCTTTCTTT

j_call: TRBJ1-5
d_call: .
v_call: TRBV14
clone_size: .
cdr3_aa: CASSLGVEQPQHF
cdr3_nt: TGTGCCAGCAGCCTAGGGGTGGAACAGCCCCAGCATTTT

j_call: TRBJ2-3
d_call: TRBD1
v_call: TRBV7-2
clone_size: .
cdr3_aa: CASSHRTGGGVDTQYF
cdr3_nt: TGTGCCAGCAGCCACCGGACAGGGGGAGGTGTAGATACGCAGTATTTT

j_call: TRBJ2-1
d_call: .
v_call: TRBV20-1
clone_size: .
cdr3_aa: CSARDYKEQFF
cdr3_nt: TGCAGTGCTAGAGATTACAAGGAGCAGTTCTTC

j_call: TRBJ2-7
d_call: .
v_call: TRBV7-9
clone_size: .
cdr3_aa: CASDYIYGGAHEQYF
cdr3_nt: TGTGCCAGTGACTACATTTATGGGGGGGCCCACGAGCAGTACTTC

j_call: TRBJ2-1
d_call: .
v_call: TRBV5-1
clone_size: .
cdr3_aa: CASSLALDLVPYEQFF
cdr3_nt: TGCGCCAGCAGCTTGGCCCTCGACCTAGTTCCTTATGAGCAGTTCTTC

j_call: TRBJ1-1
d_call: .
v_call: TRBV20-1
clone_size: once
cdr3_aa: CSASDRGPETEAFF
cdr3_nt: TGCAGTGCTAGTGACCGGGGGCCCGAAACTGAAGCTTTCTTT

j_call: TRBJ2-7
d_call: TRBD1
v_call: TRBV27
clone_size: .
cdr3_aa: CASRRKPGQGREQYF
cdr3_nt: TGTGCCAGCAGAAGGAAACCGGGACAGGGGCGCGAGCAGTACTTC

j_call: TRBJ1-1
d_call: .
v_call: TRBV12-3/TRBV12-4
clone_size: .
cdr3_aa: CASRPGQSLRSEAFF
cdr3_nt: TGTGCCAGCAGGCCGGGACAAAGTCTTCGCTCTGAAGCTTTCTTT

j_call: TRBJ2-5
d_call: .
v_call: TRBV2
clone_size: .
cdr3_aa: CASSIDRSGETQYF
cdr3_nt: TGTGCCAGCAGTATAGACAGGTCGGGTGAGACCCAGTACTTC

j_call: TRBJ2-7
d_call: TRBD1
v_call: TRBV20-1
clone_size: .
cdr3_aa: CSAPRDRGPYEQYF
cdr3_nt: TGCAGTGCTCCCCGGGACAGGGGGCCATACGAGCAGTACTTC

j_call: TRBJ1-1
d_call: .
v_call: TRBV4-3
clone_size: .
cdr3_aa: CASSQGKANTEAFF
cdr3_nt: TGCGCCAGCAGCCAAGGGAAGGCGAACACTGAAGCTTTCTTT

j_call: TRBJ2-2
d_call: TRBD2
v_call: TRBV5-4
clone_size: .
cdr3_aa: CASSVLAGGGGGELFF
cdr3_nt: TGTGCCAGCAGCGTTCTAGCGGGAGGAGGAGGCGGGGAGCTGTTTTTT

j_call: TRBJ1-2
d_call: .
v_call: TRBV30
clone_size: .
cdr3_aa: CAWRSLYGYTF
cdr3_nt: TGTGCCTGGAGGTCTCTTTATGGCTACACCTTC

j_call: TRBJ2-6
d_call: .
v_call: TRBV4-1
clone_size: few
cdr3_aa: CASSQRLSGANVLTF
cdr3_nt: TGCGCCAGCAGCCAACGGCTCTCTGGGGCCAACGTCCTGACTTTC

j_call: TRBJ1-1
d_call: .
v_call: TRBV20-1
clone_size: .
cdr3_aa: CSARVPGVDTEAFF
cdr3_nt: TGCAGTGCTAGAGTGCCAGGGGTAGACACTGAAGCTTTCTTT

j_call: TRBJ2-7
d_call: .
v_call: TRBV27
clone_size: .
cdr3_aa: CASSGNSYEQYF
cdr3_nt: TGTGCCAGCTCCGGCAACTCCTACGAGCAGTACTTC

j_call: TRBJ2-4
d_call: TRBD2
v_call: TRBV6-2/TRBV6-3
clone_size: .
cdr3_aa: CASSYSSSGRSKNIQYF
cdr3_nt: TGTGCCAGCAGTTACTCATCTAGCGGGAGGTCCAAAAACATTCAGTACTTC

j_call: TRBJ2-1
d_call: TRBD2
v_call: TRBV29-1
clone_size: .
cdr3_aa: CSVEVGLANNEQFF
cdr3_nt: TGCAGCGTTGAGGTGGGACTAGCGAACAATGAGCAGTTCTTC

j_call: TRBJ1-6
d_call: .
v_call: TRBV30
clone_size: .
cdr3_aa: CAWSRQRGSPLHF
cdr3_nt: TGTGCCTGGAGTCGGCAGCGTGGTTCACCCCTCCACTTT

j_call: TRBJ2-7
d_call: .
v_call: TRBV29-1
clone_size: .
cdr3_aa: CSVEHPVGGGLYEQYF
cdr3_nt: TGCAGCGTTGAACACCCAGTGGGCGGGGGCCTATACGAGCAGTACTTC

j_call: TRBJ2-1
d_call: .
v_call: TRBV7-6
clone_size: few
cdr3_aa: CASSFGGYNEQFF
cdr3_nt: TGTGCCAGCAGCTTCGGGGGCTACAATGAGCAGTTCTTC

j_call: TRBJ1-5
d_call: .
v_call: TRBV19
clone_size: .
cdr3_aa: CASSIGSGNQPQHF
cdr3_nt: TGTGCCAGTAGTATCGGGTCCGGCAATCAGCCCCAGCATTTT

j_call: TRBJ2-2
d_call: TRBD1
v_call: TRBV19
clone_size: once
cdr3_aa: CASSIVGTGITGELFF
cdr3_nt: TGTGCCAGTAGTATAGTCGGGACAGGGATCACCGGGGAGCTGTTTTTT

j_call: TRBJ1-3
d_call: .
v_call: TRBV15
clone_size: .
cdr3_aa: CATSREGVGNTIYF
cdr3_nt: TGTGCCACCAGCAGAGAAGGGGTCGGAAACACCATATATTTT